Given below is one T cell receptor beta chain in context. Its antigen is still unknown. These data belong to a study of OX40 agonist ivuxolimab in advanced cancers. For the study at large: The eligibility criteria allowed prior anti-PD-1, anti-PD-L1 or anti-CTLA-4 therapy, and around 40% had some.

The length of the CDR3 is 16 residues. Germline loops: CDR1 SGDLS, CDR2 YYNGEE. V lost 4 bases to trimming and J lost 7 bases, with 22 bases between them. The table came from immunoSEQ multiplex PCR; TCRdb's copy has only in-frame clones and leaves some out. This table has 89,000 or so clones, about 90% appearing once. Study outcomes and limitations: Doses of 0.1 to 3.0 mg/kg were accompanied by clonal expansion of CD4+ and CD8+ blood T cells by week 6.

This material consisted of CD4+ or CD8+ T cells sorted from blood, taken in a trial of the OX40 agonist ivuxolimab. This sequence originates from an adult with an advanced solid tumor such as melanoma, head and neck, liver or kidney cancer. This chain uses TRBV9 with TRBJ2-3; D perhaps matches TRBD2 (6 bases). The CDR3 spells CASSLTSRTGRHTQYF. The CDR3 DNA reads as TGTGCCAGCAGCTTGACTAGTCGTACGGGGAGACATACGCAGTATTTT.